The clone carrying this T cell receptor (beta chain) was detected a few times. The data belong to a study of blood T cells in healthy people across ages. Sample-barcoded 5' priming and a J-beta primer mix drove a second PCR of roughly 7 to 11 cycles. From the 5' RACE reads, TCRdb called clonotypes with MiXCR, one entry per CDR3 protein. This table holds fewer than 2,000,000 distinct CDR3 sequences, roughly two fifths found once. Looked up from germline, CDR1 is SQVTM and CDR2 is ANQGSEA. The junction had 7 bases not matched to a gene; V was cut back by 6 bases and J by 0 bases. CDR3 length equals 15 residues. Healthy Caucasians from Russia aged about 6 to 90 served as donors. A minimum of 6 million PBMCs was isolated per sample.

The rearrangement links TRBV29-1 to TRBJ2-1; TRBD2 matches 8 bases. The source material was blood. The origin of this receptor is a human donor in good health. The CDR3 nucleotides read TGCAGCGTCCCCAGACTAGCGAGCTCCTACAATGAGCAGTTCTTC. It yields the protein CSVPRLASSYNEQFF.